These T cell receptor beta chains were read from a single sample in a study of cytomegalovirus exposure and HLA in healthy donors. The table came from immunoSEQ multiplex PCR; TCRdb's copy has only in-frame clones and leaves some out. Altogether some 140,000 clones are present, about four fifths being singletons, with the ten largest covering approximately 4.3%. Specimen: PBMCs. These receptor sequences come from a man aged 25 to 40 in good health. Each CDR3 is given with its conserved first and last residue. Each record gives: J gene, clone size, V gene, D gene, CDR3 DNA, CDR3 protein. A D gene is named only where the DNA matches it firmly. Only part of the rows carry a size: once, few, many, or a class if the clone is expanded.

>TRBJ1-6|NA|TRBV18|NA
TGTGCCAGCTCACCGCCCCCGGGACAACCCAATTCACCCCTCCACTTT
CASSPPPGQPNSPLHF
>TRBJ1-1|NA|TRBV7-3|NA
TGTGCCAGCAGCTTATCCGGGACACCGAACACTGAAGCTTTCTTT
CASSLSGTPNTEAFF
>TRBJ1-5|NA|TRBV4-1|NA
TGCGCCAGCAGCCCCCCAGACAGGAGCAATCAGCCCCAGCATTTT
CASSPPDRSNQPQHF
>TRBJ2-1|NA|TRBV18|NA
TGTGCCAGCTCACCTCCGTTCTACAATGAGCAGTTCTTC
CASSPPFYNEQFF
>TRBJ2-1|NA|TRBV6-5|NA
TGTGCCAGCAACTGGACTGCCTACAATGAGCAGTTCTTC
CASNWTAYNEQFF
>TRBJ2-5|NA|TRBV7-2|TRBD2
TGTGCCAGCAGCCCAAGAGGGACTAGCGGGAGTCTAGGGACCCAGTACTTC
CASSPRGTSGSLGTQYF
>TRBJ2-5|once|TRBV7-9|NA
TGTGCCAGCAGCCGAGTGGGGGGACAAGAGACCCAGTACTTC
CASSRVGGQETQYF
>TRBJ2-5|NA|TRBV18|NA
TGTGCCAGCTCACCATCAATGGAGACCCAGTACTTC
CASSPSMETQYF
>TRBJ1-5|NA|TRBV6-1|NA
TGTGCCAGCAGATACAGGGAAGAGGCTCAGCCCCAGCATTTT
CASRYREEAQPQHF
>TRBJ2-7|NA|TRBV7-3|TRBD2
TGTGCCAGCAGCCCTCCCACTAGCGGGAAAGAGCAGTACTTC
CASSPPTSGKEQYF
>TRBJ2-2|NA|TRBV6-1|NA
TGTGCCAGCAGTGAAGATCGACAAGCGAACACCGGGGAGCTGTTTTTT
CASSEDRQANTGELFF
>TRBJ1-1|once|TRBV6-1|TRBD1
TGTGCCAGCACTCCAGGGGGGTTTGAAGCTTTCTTT
CASTPGGFEAFF
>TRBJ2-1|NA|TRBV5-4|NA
TGTGCCAGCAGCTTGGAACCGGGACTGAACAATGAGCAGTTCTTC
CASSLEPGLNNEQFF
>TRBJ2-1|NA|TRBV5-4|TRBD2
TGTGCCAGCAGATCAGCGGGAACGGGGTACAATGAGCAGTTCTTC
CASRSAGTGYNEQFF
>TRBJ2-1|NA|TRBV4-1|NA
TGCGCCAGCAGCCAAGAAGGGGGGGGAGCCAATGAGCAGTTCTTC
CASSQEGGGANEQFF
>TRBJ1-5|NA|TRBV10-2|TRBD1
TGCGCCACTAGGACAGGGGGAAGTAGCAATCAGCCCCAGCATTTT
CATRTGGSSNQPQHF
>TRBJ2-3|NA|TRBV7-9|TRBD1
TGTGCCAGCAGCCTACAGGGGGCTTGGAAAGGAGATACGCAGTATTTT
CASSLQGAWKGDTQYF
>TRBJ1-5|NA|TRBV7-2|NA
TGTGCCAGCAGCTTAGGTGGGACGGGAGCTCGGCCCCAGCATTTT
CASSLGGTGARPQHF
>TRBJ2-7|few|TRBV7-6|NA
TGTGCCAGCAGCCCTACTAGCCCCATGGGCTACGAGCAGTACTTC
CASSPTSPMGYEQYF
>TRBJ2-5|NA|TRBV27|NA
TGTGCCAGCAGCCAACTAAGGGGTGAGACCCAGTACTTC
CASSQLRGETQYF
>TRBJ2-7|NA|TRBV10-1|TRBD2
TGCGCCAGCAGTGCGGGACTAGCCTACGAGCAGTACTTC
CASSAGLAYEQYF
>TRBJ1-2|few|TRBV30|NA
TGTGCCTGGATGGGGCGCCCTCAGGCCCGTGGCTACACCTTC
CAWMGRPQARGYTF
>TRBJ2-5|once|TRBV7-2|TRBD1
TGTGCCAGCAGCTTAGGCAGGGGGCAAGAGACCCAGTACTTC
CASSLGRGQETQYF
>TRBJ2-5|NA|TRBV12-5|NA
TGTGCTAGTGCCCCCATAGGGAGGGGGAGAGAGACCCAGTACTTC
CASAPIGRGRETQYF
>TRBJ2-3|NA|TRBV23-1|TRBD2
TGCGCCAGCAGTCAAGGAGGGTCAGAGACTAGCGTAACAGATACGCAGTATTTT
CASSQGGSETSVTDTQYF
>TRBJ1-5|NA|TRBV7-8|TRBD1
TGTGCCAGCAGCTTGGGGGACAGGGCGGATCAGCCCCAGCATTTT
CASSLGDRADQPQHF
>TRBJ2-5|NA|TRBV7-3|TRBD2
TGTGCCAGCAGCTTGGGGACTAGCGGTCCTGAGACCCAGTACTTC
CASSLGTSGPETQYF
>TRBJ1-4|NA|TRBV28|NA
TGTGCCAGCAGCCCCAGGGTCGAAAAACTGTTTTTT
CASSPRVEKLFF
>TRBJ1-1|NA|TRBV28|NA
TGTGCCAGCAGTCCCGGGGGGGGCGCGAACACTGAAGCTTTCTTT
CASSPGGGANTEAFF
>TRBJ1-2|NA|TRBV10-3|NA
TGTGCCATCAGTGGATCCAGTGTGGGCTACACCTTC
CAISGSSVGYTF
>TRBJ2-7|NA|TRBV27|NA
TGTGCCAGCAGTACCTATGACACCAGCTCCTACGAGCAGTACTTC
CASSTYDTSSYEQYF
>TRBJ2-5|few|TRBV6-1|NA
TGTGCCAGCGGGGCAGAGTTAGAGACCCAGTACTTC
CASGAELETQYF
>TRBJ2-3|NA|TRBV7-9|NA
TGTGCCAGCAGCTCTAGTACAGGCCAGTATTTT
CASSSSTGQYF
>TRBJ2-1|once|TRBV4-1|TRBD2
TGCGCCAGCAGCCAAGCCTTACTAGCGGGGTTAGACTCCTACAATGAGCAGTTCTTC
CASSQALLAGLDSYNEQFF
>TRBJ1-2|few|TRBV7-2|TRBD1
TGTGCCAGCAGCTTAGATACAGGGGGGTATGGCTACACCTTC
CASSLDTGGYGYTF